This passage covers 16 T cell receptor beta chains from one sample sequenced in a study of low-dose radiotherapy and immunotherapy resistance in tumors. First-strand cDNA used TRAV- and TRBV-specific primers, covering alpha and beta chains. With a constant-region primer and a V-primer adapter, TCRs were subjected to roughly 20 PCR cycles of amplification. TCRdb independently ran MiXCR on the reads; one entry per CDR3 protein. The sample consists of 60,000 to 90,000 distinct CDR3 sequences, around a third of them appearing once. Sample time point: before trial treatment. Sequenced here: PBMCs, sampled before treatment. All receptors come from a female donor with ovarian cancer.

This clonotype was observed many times. In DNA, the CDR3 is TGTGCTAGTGGCGGACAGAACTCTGGAAACACCATATATTTT. Protein sequence: CASGGQNSGNTIYF. The chain employs TRBV12-5 and TRBJ1-3; tentatively, D is TRBD1 (6 bases). This CDR3 has 14 amino acids. V was trimmed by 6 bases and J by 0 bases, leaving 9 bases between them. CDR1 and CDR2 (germline): LGHNT, FRNRAP.

V usage is TRBV6-6 and J usage is TRBJ1-5; TRBD1 aligns across 7 bases. Germline CDR1 and CDR2: MNHNY and SVGAGI (reference sequence). This CDR3 comprises 17 residues. J was trimmed by 1 base and V by 2 bases; bases with no gene match: 8. The DNA for the CDR3 is TGTGCCAGCAGTTACACACACAGGGGAGGCAGCAATCAGCCCCAGCATTTT. The encoded protein is CASSYTHRGGSNQPQHF.

The chain joins TRBV24-1 to TRBJ2-6; 9 nucleotides agree with TRBD1. Germline trimming cut 4 bases from V and 4 bases from J; bases unmatched to any gene: 4. Germline CDR1 KGHDR, CDR2 SFDVKD. CDR3 size: 16 residues. The CDR3 coding sequence is TGTGCCACCAGTGAGGGACAGGGCCTGGGGGCCAACGTCCTGACTTTC. Protein: CATSEGQGLGANVLTF.

This chain's CDR3 is CASGLPMTSMNTEAFF. CDR3 DNA sequence: TGTGCTAGTGGTTTGCCCATGACAAGCATGAACACTGAAGCTTTCTTT. The genes are TRBV12-5 and TRBJ1-1; D ambiguous. Trimming shortened V by 2 bases and J by 0 bases, and 13 bases separated the two germline ends. The CDR3 is 16 amino acids. Germline assignment: CDR1 LGHNT and CDR2 FRNRAP.

This clonotype has at least ten counts. The chain joins TRBV11-2 to TRBJ2-1, with TRBD2 matching 11 bases. V was clipped by 3 bases and J by 5 bases; unmatched bases: 0. The germline V gene has CDR1 SGHAT and CDR2 FQNNGV. The CDR3 sequence is 14 residues long. The CDR3 DNA sequence: TGTGCCAGCAGCTTTAGCGGGAGGGACAATGAGCAGTTCTTC. Residues: CASSFSGRDNEQFF.

V is TRBV10-3 and J is TRBJ2-1, with a weak D call TRBD2 (5 bases). V was cut by 11 bases and J by 0 bases, with 11 bases left in between. This CDR3 is built from 13 residues. Per the germline V gene, CDR1 is ENHRY and CDR2 is SYGVKD. CDR3 protein: CAVRADSYNEQFF. The CDR3 coding sequence is TGTGCCGTTCGAGCGGACTCCTACAATGAGCAGTTCTTC.

Ten or more counts support this clonotype. The rearrangement joins TRBV29-1 to TRBJ2-5; D not certain. The CDR3 length is 12 residues. Looked up from germline, CDR1 is SQVTM and CDR2 is ANQGSEA. V was clipped by 6 bases and J by 0 bases, with 8 bases between them. The CDR3 DNA reads as TGCAGCGTGACTCCGTACCAAGAGACCCAGTACTTC. Encoded protein: CSVTPYQETQYF.

The chain joins TRBV12-3 or TRBV12-4 to TRBJ2-7; 9 bases align to TRBD1. V lost 7 bases to trimming and J lost 6 bases; unmatched junction nucleotides: 7. The CDR3 sequence is 13 residues long. CDR3: CASTTRDRAEQYF. CDR3 sequence (DNA): TGTGCCAGCACCACCCGGGACAGGGCCGAGCAGTACTTC.

This clonotype has a count of ten or more. The CDR3 nucleotides are TGTGCCAGCAGCAAGCCGATACAGACGAGGAACACTGAAGCTTTCTTT. Translation: CASSKPIQTRNTEAFF. The rearrangement links TRBV7-9 to TRBJ1-1, with no clear D. CDR1 is SEHNR and CDR2 is FQNEAQ in the germline V gene (reference sequence). V was trimmed by 5 bases and J by 1 base, leaving 17 bases between them. This CDR3 has 16 residues.

With respect to this clonotype: A read error is likely here: a far larger clone is one base away. The V gene is TRBV14, the J gene TRBJ2-5, with TRBD2 identical over 9 bases. After removal of 1 base from V and 11 bases from J, the junction contained 17 bases not matched to a gene. The CDR3 is 17 residues long. The germline CDR1 and CDR2 sequences are SGHDN and FVKESK. The CDR3 coding sequence is TGTGCCAGCAGCCAAGTGTGGCTAGCGGGAAAAAACAATGAGCAGTACTTC. Protein: CASSQVWLAGKNNEQYF.

The sample holds a few counts of this clonotype. The V gene is TRBV6-1, the J gene TRBJ2-6, with no clear D. V was clipped by 4 bases and J by 4 bases, with 8 bases between them. CDR3 length equals 14 residues. Germline V gene sequence: CDR1 MNHNS, CDR2 SASEGT. Written as DNA, the CDR3 is TGTGCCAGCAGTGTGGGTACCGGGGCCAACGTCCTGACTTTC. Translating gives CASSVGTGANVLTF.

Turning to this clonotype: A far larger clone is a single base away, which makes a read error likely. V gene TRBV29-1 combines with J gene TRBJ2-1; 11 positions agree with TRBD2. The CDR3 is 12 residues long. The V gene's germline CDR1 is SQVTM and CDR2 ANQGSEA. V shed 5 bases and J 10 bases; nucleotides not matched to a gene: 4. Here the CDR3 DNA reads TGCAGCGTTCTAGCGGGAGGAGACGAGCAGTTCTTC. Protein product: CSVLAGGDEQFF.

The J gene is TRBJ1-2, the V gene TRBV5-4; D gene ambiguous. From germline, CDR1 is SGHNT and CDR2 YYREEE (reference sequence). Deletions cut 7 bases from V and 3 bases from J, with 16 bases between. The CDR3 consists of 14 residues. In nucleotides, the CDR3 is TGTGCCAGCCCCACCTCCAGGTCCTACTATGGCTACACCTTC. It codes for CASPTSRSYYGYTF.

The table lists this clonotype with many counts. The chain joins TRBV24-1 to TRBJ2-1, with 8 bases aligning to TRBD2. This CDR3 contains 12 residues. The V and J ends lost 9 bases and 8 bases, in that order; junction bases with no gene match: 5. Per germline, CDR1 KGHDR and CDR2 SFDVKD. The CDR3 coding sequence is TGTGCCACCTCCTCGGGAGGGTATGAGCAGTTCTTC. Protein: CATSSGGYEQFF.

This clonotype was observed many times. The rearrangement uses TRBV19 and TRBJ2-1, with D perhaps assigned TRBD1 or TRBD2 (5 bases each). This CDR3 contains 12 residues. Germline values: CDR1 LNHDA, CDR2 SQIVND (reference sequence). V was cut by 11 bases and J by 3 bases, with 11 bases left in between. CDR3 protein: CAVRDLYNEQFF. The CDR3 DNA sequence: TGTGCCGTCCGGGACCTCTACAATGAGCAGTTCTTC.

This clonotype was observed many times. The chain recombines TRBV4-3 with TRBJ2-7, with TRBD2 identical over 8 bases. Trimming cost V 3 bases and J 3 bases; bases outside gene matches: 13. The CDR3 loop spans 17 amino acids. Germline lookup yields CDR1 LGHNA and CDR2 YSLEER. As DNA, the CDR3 is TGCGCCAGCAGCCAGGCCCACGGGGGTAGCGGGGACTACGAGCAGTACTTC. Its protein is CASSQAHGGSGDYEQYF.